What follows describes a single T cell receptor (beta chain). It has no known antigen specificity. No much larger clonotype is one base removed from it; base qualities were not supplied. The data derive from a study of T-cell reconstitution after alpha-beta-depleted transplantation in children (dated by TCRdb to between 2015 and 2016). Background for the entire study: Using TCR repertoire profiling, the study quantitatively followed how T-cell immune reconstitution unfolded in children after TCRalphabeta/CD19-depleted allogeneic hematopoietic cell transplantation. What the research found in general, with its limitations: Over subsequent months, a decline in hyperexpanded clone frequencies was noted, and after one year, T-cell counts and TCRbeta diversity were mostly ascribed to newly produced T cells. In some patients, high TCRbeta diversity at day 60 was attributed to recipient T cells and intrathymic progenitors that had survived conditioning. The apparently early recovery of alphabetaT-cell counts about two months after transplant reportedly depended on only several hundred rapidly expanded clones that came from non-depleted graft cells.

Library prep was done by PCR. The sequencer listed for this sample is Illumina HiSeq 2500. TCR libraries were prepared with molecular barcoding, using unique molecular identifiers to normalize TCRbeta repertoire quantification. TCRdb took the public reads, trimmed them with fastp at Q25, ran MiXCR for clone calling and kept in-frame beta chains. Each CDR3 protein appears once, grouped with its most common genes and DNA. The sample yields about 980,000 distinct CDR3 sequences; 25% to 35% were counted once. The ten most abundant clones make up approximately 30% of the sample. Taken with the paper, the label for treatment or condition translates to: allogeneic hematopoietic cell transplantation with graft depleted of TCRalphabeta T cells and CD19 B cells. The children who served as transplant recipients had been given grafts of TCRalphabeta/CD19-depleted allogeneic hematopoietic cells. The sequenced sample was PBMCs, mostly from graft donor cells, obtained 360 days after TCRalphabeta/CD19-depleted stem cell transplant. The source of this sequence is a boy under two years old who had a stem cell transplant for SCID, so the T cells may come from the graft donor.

The CDR3 region reads CASSRQRDRGAPEAFF. The nucleotide sequence is given as TGTGCCAGCTCACGTCAACGGGACAGGGGGGCCCCTGAAGCTTTCTTT. The chain links TRBV18 with TRBJ1-1, and 11 junction bases match TRBD1. The CDR3 contains 16 residues, cysteine and phenylalanine counted. Here the CDR3 DNA is all that survives: 48 bases in frame from base 1. Germline trimming amounts to 4 bases on V and 6 bases on J, with 10 as the count of junction bases outside the gene matches. The germline V gene yields KGHSH for CDR1 and LQKENI for CDR2.